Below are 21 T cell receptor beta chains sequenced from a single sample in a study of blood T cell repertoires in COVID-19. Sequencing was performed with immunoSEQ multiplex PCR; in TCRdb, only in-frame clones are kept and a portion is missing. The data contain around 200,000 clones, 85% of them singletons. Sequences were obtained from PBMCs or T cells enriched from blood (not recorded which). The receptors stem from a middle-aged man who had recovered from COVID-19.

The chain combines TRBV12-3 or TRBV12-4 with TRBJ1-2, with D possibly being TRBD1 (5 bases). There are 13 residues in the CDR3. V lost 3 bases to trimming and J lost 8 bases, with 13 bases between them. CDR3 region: CASSLERGWGYTF. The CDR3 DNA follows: TGTGCCAGCAGTTTGGAAAGGGGATGGGGCTACACCTTC.

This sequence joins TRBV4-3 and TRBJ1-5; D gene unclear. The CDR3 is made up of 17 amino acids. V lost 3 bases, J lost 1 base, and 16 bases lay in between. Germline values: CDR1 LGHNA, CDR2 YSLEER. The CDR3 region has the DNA TGCGCCAGCAGCCAGGATTGGGAGGGCTCCAGCAATCAGCCCCAGCATTTT. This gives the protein CASSQDWEGSSNQPQHF.

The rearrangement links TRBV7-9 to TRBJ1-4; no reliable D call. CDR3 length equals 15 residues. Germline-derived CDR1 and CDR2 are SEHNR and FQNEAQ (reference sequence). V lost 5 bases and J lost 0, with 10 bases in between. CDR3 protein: CASSLLPTTNEKLFF. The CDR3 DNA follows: TGTGCCAGCAGCCTCCTACCGACAACTAATGAAAAACTGTTTTTT.

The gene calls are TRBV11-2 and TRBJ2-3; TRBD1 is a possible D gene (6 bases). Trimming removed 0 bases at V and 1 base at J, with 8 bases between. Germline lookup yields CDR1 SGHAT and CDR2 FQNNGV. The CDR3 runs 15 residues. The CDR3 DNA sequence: TGTGCCAGCAGCTTAGACAGGGGAGGCACAGATACGCAGTATTTT. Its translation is CASSLDRGGTDTQYF. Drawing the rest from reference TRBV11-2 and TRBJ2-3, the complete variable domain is EAGVAQSPRYKIIEKRQSVAFWCNPISGHATLYWYQQILGQGPKLLIQFQNNGVVDDSQLPKDRFSAERLKGVDSTLKIQPAKLEDSAVYLCASSLDRGGTDTQYFGPGTRLTVL.

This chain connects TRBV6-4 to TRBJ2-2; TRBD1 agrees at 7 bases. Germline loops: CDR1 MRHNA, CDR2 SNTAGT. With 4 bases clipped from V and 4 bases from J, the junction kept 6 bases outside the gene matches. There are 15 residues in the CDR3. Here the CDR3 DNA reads TGTGCCAGCAGTGCGACAGGGCTAGGCACCGGGGAGCTGTTTTTT. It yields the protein CASSATGLGTGELFF.

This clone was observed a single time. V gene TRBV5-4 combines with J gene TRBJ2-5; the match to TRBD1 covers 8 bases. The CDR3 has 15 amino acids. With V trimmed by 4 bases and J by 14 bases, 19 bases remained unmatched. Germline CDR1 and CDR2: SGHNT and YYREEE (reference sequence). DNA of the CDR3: TGTGCCAGCAGCACTGTAGACCGGGACAGGACAAGACCTTACTTC. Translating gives CASSTVDRDRTRPYF.

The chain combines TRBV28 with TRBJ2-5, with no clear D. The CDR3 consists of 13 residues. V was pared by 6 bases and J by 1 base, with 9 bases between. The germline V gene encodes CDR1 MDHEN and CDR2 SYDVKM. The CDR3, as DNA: TGTGCCAGCAGCCAGGTAATCCAAGAGACCCAGTACTTC. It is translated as CASSQVIQETQYF.

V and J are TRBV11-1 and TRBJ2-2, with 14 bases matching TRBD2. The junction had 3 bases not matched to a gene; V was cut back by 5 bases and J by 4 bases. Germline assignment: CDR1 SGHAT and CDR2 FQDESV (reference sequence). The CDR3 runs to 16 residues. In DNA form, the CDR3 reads TGTGCCAGCAGCGCGGGACTAGCGGGAGTCACCGGGGAGCTGTTTTTT. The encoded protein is CASSAGLAGVTGELFF.

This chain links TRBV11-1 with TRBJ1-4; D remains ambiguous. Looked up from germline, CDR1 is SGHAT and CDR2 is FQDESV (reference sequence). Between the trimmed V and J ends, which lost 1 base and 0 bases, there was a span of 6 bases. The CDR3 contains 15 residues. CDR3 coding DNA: TGTGCCAGCAGCTTAGACGGGACAACTAATGAAAAACTGTTTTTT. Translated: CASSLDGTTNEKLFF.

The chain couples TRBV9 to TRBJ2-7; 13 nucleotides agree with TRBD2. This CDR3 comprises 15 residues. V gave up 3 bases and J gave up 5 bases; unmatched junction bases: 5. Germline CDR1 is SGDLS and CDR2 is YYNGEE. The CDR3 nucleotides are TGTGCCAGCAGCGGCCGTGGGACTAGCGGGAACGAGCAGTACTTC. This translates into CASSGRGTSGNEQYF.

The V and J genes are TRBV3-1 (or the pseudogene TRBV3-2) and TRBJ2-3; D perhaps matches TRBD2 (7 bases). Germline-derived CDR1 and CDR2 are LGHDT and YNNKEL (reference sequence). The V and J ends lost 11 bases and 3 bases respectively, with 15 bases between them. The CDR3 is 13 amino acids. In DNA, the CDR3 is TGTGCCGCAACCGGGGGGCGTACAGATACGCAGTATTTT. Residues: CAATGGRTDTQYF.

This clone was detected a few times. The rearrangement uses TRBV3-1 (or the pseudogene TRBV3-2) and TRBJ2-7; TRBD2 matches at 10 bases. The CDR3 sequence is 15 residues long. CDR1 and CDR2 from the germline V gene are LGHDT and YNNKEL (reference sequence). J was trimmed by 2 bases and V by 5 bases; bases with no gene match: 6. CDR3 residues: CASSARAGGPYEQYF. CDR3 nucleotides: TGTGCCAGCAGCGCACGAGCGGGAGGGCCCTACGAGCAGTACTTC.

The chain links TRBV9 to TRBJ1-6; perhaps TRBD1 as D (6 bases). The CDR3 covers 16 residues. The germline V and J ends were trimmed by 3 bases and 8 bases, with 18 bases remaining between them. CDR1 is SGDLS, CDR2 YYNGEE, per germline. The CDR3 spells CASSAPQQGTDSPLHF. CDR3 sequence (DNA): TGTGCCAGCAGCGCCCCGCAACAGGGTACGGATTCACCCCTCCACTTT.

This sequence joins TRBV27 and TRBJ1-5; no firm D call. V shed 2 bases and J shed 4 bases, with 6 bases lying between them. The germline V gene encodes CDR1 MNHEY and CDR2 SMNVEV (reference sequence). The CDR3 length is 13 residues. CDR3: CASSLGRNQPQHF. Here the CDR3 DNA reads TGTGCCAGCAGTTTAGGCAGGAATCAGCCCCAGCATTTT.

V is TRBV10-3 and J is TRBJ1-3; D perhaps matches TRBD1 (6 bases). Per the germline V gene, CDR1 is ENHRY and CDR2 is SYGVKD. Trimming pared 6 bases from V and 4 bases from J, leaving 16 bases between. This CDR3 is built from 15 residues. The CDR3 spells CAIRVFGGPGNTIYF. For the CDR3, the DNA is TGTGCCATCAGGGTATTCGGGGGGCCGGGAAACACCATATATTTT.

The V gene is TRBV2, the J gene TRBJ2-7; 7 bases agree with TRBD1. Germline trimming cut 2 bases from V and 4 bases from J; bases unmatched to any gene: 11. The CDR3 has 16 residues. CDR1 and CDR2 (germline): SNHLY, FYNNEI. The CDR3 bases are TGTGCCAGCAGTGAAAAGCCAGGGGGTAGTAGGTACGAGCAGTACTTC. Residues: CASSEKPGGSRYEQYF.

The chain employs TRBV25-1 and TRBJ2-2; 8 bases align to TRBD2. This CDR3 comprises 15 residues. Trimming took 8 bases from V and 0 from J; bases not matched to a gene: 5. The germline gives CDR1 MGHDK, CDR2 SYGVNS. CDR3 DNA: TGTGCCAGCGGGCGACTAGCGACGAACACCGGGGAGCTGTTTTTT. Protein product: CASGRLATNTGELFF.

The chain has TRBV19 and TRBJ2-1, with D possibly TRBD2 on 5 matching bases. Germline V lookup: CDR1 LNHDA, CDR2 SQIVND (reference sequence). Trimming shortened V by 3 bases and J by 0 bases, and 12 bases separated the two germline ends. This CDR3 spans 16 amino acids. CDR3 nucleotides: TGTGCCAGTAGTATCTGGGTGGGGAGCTCCTACAATGAGCAGTTCTTC. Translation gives CASSIWVGSSYNEQFF.

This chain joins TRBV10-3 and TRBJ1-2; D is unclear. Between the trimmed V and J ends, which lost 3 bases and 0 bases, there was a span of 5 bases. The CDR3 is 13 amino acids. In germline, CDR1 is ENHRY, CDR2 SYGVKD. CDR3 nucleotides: TGTGCCATCAGTGACAGTACTAACTATGGCTACACCTTC. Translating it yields CAISDSTNYGYTF.

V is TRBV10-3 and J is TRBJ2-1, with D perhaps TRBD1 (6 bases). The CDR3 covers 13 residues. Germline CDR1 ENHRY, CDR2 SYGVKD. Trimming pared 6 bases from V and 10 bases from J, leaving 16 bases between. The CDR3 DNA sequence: TGTGCCATCAGCTCTACAGGGCCCGACGAGCAGTTCTTC. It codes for CAISSTGPDEQFF.

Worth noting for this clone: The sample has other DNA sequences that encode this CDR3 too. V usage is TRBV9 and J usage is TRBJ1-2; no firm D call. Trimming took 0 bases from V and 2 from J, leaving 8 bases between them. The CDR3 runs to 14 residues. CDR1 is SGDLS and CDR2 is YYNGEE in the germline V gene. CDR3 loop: CASSVGTGNYGYTF. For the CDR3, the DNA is TGTGCCAGCAGCGTAGGCACGGGGAACTATGGCTACACCTTC.